The 3 T cell receptor beta chains below come from one sample, sequenced in a study of T cell responses to AZD1222 COVID-19 vaccine. TCRdb's copy holds only in-frame clones and misses some; the assay was immunoSEQ multiplex PCR. The sample includes roughly 150,000 clones, roughly 88% of them seen just once. The input for sequencing was peripheral blood, taken on day 0 of AZD1222 vaccination. These TCRs come from an adult in good health.

The V gene is TRBV4-1, the J gene TRBJ1-2; D remains unclear. This CDR3 spans 14 amino acids. In germline, CDR1 is MGHRA, CDR2 YSYEKL. V lost 0 bases and J lost 4, with 9 bases in between. CDR3 sequence: CASSQDGGVYGYTF. The CDR3 nucleotides are TGCGCCAGCAGCCAAGATGGAGGCGTCTATGGCTACACCTTC.

To note about this clone: The sample has other DNA sequences that encode this CDR3 too. J is TRBJ2-1 and V is TRBV7-2, with D tentatively TRBD1 or TRBD2 (5 bases each). The ends were cut back, 3 bases at V and 1 base at J, with 7 bases in the middle. The CDR3 totals 14 residues. Germline CDR1 is SGHTA and CDR2 is FQGNSA. The CDR3 spells CASSLRGSYNEQFF. The CDR3 coding sequence is TGTGCCAGCAGCTTGAGGGGTTCCTACAATGAGCAGTTCTTC.

The chain carries TRBV11-2 and TRBJ1-3; 9 bases map to TRBD1. Germline assignment: CDR1 SGHAT and CDR2 FQNNGV. V shed 5 bases and J 4 bases; nucleotides not matched to a gene: 6. CDR3 length: 15 residues. The CDR3 sequence is CASSAGTGKGNTIYF. DNA for the CDR3: TGTGCCAGCAGCGCAGGGACAGGGAAGGGAAACACCATATATTTT.